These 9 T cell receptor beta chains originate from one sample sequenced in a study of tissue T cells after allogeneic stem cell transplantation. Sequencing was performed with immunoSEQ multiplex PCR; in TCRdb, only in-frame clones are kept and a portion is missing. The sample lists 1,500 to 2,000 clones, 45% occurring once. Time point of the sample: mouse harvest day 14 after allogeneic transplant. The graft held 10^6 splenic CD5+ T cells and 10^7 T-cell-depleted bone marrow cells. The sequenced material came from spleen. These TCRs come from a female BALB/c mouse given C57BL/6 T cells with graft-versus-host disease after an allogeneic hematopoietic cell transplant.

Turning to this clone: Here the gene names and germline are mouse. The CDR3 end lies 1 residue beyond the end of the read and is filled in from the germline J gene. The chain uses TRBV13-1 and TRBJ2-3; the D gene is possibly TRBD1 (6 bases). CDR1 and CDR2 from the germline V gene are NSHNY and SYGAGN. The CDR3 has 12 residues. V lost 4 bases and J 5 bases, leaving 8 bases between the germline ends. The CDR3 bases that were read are TGTGCCAGCAGTCTACAGGGAGAAACGCTGTAT. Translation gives CASSLQGETLY. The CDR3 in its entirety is CASSLQGETLYF.

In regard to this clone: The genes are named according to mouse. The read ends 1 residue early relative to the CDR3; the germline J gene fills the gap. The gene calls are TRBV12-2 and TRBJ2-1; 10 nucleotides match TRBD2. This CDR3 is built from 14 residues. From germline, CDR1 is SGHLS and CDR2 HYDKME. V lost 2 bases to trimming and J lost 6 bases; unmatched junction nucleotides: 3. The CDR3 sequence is CASSPGTGVAEQFF. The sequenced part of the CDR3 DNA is TGTGCCAGCTCTCCCGGGACTGGGGTTGCTGAGCAGTTC.

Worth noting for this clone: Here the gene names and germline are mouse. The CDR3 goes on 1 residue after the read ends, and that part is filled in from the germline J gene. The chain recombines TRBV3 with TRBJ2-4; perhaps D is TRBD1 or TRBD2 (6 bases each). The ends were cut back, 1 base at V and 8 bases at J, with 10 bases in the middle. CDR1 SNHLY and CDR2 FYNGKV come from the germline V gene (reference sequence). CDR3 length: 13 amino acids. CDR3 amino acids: CASSLGGGGTLYF. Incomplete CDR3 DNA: TGTGCCAGCAGCTTAGGCGGGGGCGGCACCTTGTAC.

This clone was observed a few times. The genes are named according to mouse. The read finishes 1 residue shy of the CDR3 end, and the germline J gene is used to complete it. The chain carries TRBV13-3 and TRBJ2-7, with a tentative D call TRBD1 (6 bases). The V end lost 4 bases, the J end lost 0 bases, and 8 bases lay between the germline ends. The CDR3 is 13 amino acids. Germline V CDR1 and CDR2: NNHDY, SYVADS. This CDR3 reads CASSRDNSYEQYF. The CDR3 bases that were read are TGTGCCAGCAGTCGGGACAACTCCTATGAACAGTAC.

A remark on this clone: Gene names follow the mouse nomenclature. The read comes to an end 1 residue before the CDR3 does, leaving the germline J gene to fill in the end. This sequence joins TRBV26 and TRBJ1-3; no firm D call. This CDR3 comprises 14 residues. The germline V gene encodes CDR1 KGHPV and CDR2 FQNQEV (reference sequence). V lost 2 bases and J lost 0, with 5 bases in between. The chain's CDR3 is CASSLTHSGNTLYF. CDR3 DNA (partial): TGTGCCAGCAGTCTGACACATTCTGGAAATACGCTCTAT.

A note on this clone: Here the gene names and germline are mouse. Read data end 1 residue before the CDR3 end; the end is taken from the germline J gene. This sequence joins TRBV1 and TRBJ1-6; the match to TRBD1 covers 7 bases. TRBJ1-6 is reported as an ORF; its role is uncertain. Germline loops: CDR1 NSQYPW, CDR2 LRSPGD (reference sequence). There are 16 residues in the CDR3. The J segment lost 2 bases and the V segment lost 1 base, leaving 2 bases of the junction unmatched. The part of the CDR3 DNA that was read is TGCACCTGCAGTGCAGGAGGGGGCGCCTATAATTCGCCCCTCTAC. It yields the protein CTCSAGGGAYNSPLY. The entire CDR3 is CTCSAGGGAYNSPLYF.

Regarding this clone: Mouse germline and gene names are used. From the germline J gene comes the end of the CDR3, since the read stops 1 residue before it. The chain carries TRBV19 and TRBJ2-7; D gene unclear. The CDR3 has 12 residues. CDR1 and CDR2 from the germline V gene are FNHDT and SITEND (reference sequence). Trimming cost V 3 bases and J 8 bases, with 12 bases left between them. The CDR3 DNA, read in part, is TGTGCCAGCAGTAGCCCGACCTGGAAACAGTAC. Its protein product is CASSSPTWKQY. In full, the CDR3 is CASSSPTWKQYF.

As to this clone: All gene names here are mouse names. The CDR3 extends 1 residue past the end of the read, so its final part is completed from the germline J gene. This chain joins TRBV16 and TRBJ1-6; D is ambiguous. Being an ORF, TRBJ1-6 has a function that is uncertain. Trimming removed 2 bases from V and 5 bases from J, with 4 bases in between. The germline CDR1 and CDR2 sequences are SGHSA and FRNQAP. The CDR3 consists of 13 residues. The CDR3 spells CASSLTDNSPLYF. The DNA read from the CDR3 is TGTGCAAGCAGCTTAACAGATAATTCGCCCCTCTAC.

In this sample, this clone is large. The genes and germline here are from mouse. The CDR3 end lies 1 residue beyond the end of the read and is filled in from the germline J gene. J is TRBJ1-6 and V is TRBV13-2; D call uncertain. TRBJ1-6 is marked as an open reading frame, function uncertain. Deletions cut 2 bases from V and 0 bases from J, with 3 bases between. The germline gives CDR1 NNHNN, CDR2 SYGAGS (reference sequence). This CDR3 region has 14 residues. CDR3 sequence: CASGDSSYNSPLYF. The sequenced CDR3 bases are TGTGCCAGCGGTGACAGTTCCTATAATTCGCCCCTCTAC.